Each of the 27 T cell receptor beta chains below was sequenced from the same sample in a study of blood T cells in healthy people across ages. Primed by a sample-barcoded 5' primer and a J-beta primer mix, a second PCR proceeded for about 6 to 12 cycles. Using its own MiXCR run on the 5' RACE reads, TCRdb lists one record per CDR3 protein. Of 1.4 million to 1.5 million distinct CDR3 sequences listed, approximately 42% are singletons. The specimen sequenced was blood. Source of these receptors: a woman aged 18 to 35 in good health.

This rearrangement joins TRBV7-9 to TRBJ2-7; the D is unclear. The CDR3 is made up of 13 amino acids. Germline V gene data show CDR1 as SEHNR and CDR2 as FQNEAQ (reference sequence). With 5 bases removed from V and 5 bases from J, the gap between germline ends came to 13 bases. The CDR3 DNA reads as TGTGCCAGCAGCGTTCACGGCGAAAACGAGCAGTACTTC. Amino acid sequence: CASSVHGENEQYF.

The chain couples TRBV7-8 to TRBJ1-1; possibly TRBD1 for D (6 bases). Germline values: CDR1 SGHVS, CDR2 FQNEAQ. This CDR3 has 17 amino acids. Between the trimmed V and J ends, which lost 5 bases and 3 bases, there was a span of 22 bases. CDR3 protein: CASSLLSVQGWDTEAFF. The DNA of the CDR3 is TGTGCCAGCAGCCTTTTGAGCGTCCAGGGGTGGGACACTGAAGCTTTCTTT.

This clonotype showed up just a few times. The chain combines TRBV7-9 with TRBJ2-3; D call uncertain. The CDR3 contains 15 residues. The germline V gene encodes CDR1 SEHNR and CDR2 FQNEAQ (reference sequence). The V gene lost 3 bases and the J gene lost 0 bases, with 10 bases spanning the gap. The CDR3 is CASSFQRTSTDTQYF. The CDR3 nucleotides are TGTGCCAGCAGCTTCCAACGAACTAGCACAGATACGCAGTATTTT.

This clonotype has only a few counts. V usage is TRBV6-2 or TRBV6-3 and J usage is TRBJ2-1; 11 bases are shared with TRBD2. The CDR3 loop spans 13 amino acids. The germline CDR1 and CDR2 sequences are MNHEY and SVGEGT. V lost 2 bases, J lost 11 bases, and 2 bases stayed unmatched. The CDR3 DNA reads TGTGCCAGCAGTTACGGGACTAGCGGCAAGCAGTTCTTC. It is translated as CASSYGTSGKQFF.

CDR3 loop: CASSLGQGWQYF. CDR3 DNA: TGTGCCAGCAGCCTGGGACAGGGGTGGCAGTACTTC. The rearrangement links TRBV3-1 to TRBJ2-7; the match to TRBD1 covers 10 bases. The CDR3 length is 12 residues. Germline lookup yields CDR1 LGHDT and CDR2 YNNKEL (reference sequence). The ends lost 4 bases at V and 9 bases at J; junction bases unmatched: 3.

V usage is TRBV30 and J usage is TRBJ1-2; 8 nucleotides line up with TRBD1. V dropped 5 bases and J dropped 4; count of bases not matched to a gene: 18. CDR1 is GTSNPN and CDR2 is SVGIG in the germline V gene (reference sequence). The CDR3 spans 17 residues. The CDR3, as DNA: TGTGCCTGGGGTACAGTAATGACAGGGGCCTCCCTCTATGGCTACACCTTC. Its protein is CAWGTVMTGASLYGYTF.

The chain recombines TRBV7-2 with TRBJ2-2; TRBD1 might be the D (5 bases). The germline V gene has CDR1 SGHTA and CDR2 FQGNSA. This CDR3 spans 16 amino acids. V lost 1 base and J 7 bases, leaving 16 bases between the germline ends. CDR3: CASSLVGEGLNGELFF. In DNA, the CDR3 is TGTGCCAGCAGCTTAGTAGGGGAAGGTTTAAACGGGGAGCTGTTTTTT.

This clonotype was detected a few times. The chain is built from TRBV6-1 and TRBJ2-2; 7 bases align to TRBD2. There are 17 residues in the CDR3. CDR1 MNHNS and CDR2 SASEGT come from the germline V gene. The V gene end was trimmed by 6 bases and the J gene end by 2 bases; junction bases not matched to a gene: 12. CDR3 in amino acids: CASSPIFRGGNTGELFF. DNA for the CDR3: TGTGCCAGCAGCCCCATATTCCGCGGGGGAAACACCGGGGAGCTGTTTTTT.

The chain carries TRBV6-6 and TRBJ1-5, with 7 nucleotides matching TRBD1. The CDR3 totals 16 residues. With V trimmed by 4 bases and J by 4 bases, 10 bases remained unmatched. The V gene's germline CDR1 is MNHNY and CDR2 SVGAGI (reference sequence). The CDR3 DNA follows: TGTGCCAGCAGTTCGCCCAGGGGGGGCGGGAATCAGCCCCAGCATTTT. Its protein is CASSSPRGGGNQPQHF.

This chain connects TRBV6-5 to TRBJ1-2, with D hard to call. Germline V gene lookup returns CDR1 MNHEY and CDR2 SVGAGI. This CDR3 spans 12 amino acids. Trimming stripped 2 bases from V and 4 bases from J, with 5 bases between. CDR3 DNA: TGTGCCAGCAGTTACGGACCCTATGGCTACACCTTC. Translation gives CASSYGPYGYTF.

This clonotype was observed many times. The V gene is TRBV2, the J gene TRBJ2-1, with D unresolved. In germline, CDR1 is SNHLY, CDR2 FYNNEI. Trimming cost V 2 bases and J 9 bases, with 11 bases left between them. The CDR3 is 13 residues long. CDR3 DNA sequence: TGTGCCAGCAGTGAATCGAGTTATCGTGAGCAGTTCTTC. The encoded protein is CASSESSYREQFF.

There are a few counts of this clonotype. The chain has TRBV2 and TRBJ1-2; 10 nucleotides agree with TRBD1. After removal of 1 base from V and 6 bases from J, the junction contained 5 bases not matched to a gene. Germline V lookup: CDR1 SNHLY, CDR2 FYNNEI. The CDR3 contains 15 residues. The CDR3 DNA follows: TGTGCCAGCAGTGAAGAGGGGACAGGGGTCAATGGCTACACCTTC. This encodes CASSEEGTGVNGYTF.

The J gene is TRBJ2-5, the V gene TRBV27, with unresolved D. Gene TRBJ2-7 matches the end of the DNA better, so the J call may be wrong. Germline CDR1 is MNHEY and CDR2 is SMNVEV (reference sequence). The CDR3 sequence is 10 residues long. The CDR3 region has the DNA TGTGCCCCCCGGTTTCCCGAGCAGTACTTC. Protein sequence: CAPRFPEQYF.

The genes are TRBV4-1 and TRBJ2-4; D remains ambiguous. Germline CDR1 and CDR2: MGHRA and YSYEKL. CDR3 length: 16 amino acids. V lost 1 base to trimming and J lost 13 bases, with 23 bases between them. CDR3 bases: TGCGCCAGCAGCCAAGTGGCGGAAGGGCTAAACAATGAGCAGTACTTC. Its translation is CASSQVAEGLNNEQYF.

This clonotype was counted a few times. The CDR3 DNA follows: TGCAGTGCTAGACCCGGGGGGGGCACCAGCACAGATACGCAGTATTTT. Translation: CSARPGGGTSTDTQYF. This chain links TRBV20-1 with TRBJ2-3; 8 bases are shared with TRBD2. Germline CDR1 and CDR2: DFQATT and SNEGSKA (reference sequence). The CDR3 has 16 residues. The V and J ends lost 2 bases and 0 bases, in that order; junction bases with no gene match: 7.

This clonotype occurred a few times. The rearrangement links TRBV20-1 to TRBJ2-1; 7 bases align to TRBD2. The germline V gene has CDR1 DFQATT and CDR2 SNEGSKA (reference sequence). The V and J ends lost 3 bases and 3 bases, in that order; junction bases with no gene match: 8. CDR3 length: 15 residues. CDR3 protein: CSARGLADNYNEQFF. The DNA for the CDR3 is TGCAGTGCTAGGGGCCTAGCGGACAACTACAATGAGCAGTTCTTC.

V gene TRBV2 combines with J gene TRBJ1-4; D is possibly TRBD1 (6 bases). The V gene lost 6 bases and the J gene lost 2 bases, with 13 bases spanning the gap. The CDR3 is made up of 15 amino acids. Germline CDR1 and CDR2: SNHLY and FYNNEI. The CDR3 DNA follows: TGTGCCAGCAGCGGGGACATCGGCACTAATGAAAAACTGTTTTTT. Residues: CASSGDIGTNEKLFF. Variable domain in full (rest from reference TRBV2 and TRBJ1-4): EPEVTQTPSHQVTQMGQEVILRCVPISNHLYFYWYRQILGQKVEFLVSFYNNEISEKSEIFDDQFSVERPDGSNFTLKIRSTKLEDSAMYFCASSGDIGTNEKLFFGSGTQLSVL.

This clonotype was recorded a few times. The DNA for the CDR3 is TGTGCCAGCAGCCCCCAGGGGACTCCAATCGTAGGTGAGCAGTTCTTC. Translation gives CASSPQGTPIVGEQFF. This sequence joins TRBV9 and TRBJ2-1; D is possibly TRBD1 or TRBD2 (6 bases each). Trimming left V 4 bases short and J 9 bases short, with 23 bases between. This CDR3 comprises 16 residues. Germline lookup yields CDR1 SGDLS and CDR2 YYNGEE.

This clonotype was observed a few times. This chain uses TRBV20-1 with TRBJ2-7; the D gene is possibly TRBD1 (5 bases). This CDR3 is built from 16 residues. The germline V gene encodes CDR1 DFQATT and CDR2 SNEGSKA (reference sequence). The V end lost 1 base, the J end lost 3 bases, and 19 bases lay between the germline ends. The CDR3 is CSARGSDDHRFYEQYF. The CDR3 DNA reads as TGCAGTGCTAGAGGATCAGACGACCACAGGTTCTACGAGCAGTACTTC.

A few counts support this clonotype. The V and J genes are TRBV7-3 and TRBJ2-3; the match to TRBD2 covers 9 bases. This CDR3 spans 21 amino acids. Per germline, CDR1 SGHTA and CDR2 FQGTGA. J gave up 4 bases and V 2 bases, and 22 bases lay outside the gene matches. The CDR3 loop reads CASSLEGLRGGPFFFADTQYF. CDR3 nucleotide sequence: TGTGCCAGCAGCTTAGAAGGTTTGCGGGGGGGCCCATTCTTCTTTGCAGATACGCAGTATTTT.

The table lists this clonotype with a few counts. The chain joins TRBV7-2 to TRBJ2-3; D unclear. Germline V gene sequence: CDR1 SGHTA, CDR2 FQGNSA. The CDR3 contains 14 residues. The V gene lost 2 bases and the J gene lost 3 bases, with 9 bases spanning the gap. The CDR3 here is CASSLHGGTDTQYF. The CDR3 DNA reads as TGTGCCAGCAGCTTACATGGCGGAACAGATACGCAGTATTTT.

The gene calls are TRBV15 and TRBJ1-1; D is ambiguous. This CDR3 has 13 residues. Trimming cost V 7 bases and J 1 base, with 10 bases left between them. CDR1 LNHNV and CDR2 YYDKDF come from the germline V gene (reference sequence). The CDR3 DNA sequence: TGTGCCACCATTGATAGCACGAACACTGAAGCTTTCTTT. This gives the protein CATIDSTNTEAFF. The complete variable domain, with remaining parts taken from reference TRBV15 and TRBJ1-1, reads DAMVIQNPRYQVTQFGKPVTLSCSQTLNHNVMYWYQQKSSQAPKLLFHYYDKDFNNEADTPDNFQSRRPNTSFCFLDIRSPGLGDTAMYLCATIDSTNTEAFFGQGTRLTVV.

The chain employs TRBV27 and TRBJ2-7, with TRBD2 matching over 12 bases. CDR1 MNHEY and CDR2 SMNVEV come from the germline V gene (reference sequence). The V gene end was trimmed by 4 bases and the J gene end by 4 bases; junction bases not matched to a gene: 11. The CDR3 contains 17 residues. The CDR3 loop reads CASSYRLAGATPYEQYF. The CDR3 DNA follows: TGTGCCAGCAGTTATCGACTAGCGGGGGCCACTCCTTACGAGCAGTACTTC.

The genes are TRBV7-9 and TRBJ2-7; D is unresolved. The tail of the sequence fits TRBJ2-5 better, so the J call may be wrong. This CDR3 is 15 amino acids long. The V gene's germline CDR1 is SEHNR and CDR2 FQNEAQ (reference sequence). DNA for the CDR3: TGTGCCAGCACCGAGCAGTCAGGCAGTATGGGGACCCAGTACTTC. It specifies CASTEQSGSMGTQYF.

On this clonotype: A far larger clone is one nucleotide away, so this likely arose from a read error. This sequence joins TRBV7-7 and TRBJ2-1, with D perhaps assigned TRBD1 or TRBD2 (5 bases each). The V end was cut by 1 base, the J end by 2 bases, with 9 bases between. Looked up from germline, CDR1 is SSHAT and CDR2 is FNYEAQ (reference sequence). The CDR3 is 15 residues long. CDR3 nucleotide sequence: TGTGCCAGCAGCTTAGGGGGGAGCCCCTACAATGAGCAGTTCTTC. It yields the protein CASSLGGSPYNEQFF.

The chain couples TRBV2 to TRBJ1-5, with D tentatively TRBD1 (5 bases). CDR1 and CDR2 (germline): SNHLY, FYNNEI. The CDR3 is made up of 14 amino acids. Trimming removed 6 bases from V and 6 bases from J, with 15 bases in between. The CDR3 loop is CASSQEGMGQPQHF. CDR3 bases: TGTGCCAGCAGCCAGGAGGGGATGGGTCAGCCCCAGCATTTT. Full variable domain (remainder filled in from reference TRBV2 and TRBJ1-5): EPEVTQTPSHQVTQMGQEVILRCVPISNHLYFYWYRQILGQKVEFLVSFYNNEISEKSEIFDDQFSVERPDGSNFTLKIRSTKLEDSAMYFCASSQEGMGQPQHFGDGTRLSIL.

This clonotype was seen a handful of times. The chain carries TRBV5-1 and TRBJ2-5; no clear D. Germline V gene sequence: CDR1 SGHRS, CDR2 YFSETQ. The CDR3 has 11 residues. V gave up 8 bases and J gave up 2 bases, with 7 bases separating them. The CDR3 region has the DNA TGCGCCAGTTTGATGCAAGAGACCCAGTACTTC. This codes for CASLMQETQYF.